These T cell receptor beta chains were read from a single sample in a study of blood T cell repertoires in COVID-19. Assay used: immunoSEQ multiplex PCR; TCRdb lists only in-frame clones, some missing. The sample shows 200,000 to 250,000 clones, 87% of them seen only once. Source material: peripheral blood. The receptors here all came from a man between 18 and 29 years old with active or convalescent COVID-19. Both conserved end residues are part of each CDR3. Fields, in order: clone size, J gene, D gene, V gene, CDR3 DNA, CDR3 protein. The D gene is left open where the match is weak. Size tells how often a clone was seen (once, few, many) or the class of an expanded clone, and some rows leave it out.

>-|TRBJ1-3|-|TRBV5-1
TGCGCCAGCAGTCTCGGGTACCCCGGAAACACCATATATTTT
CASSLGYPGNTIYF
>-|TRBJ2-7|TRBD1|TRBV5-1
TGCGCCAGCAGCTGGCGCCGGGACAGGGGCGGCATGGGCTACGAGCAGTACTTC
CASSWRRDRGGMGYEQYF
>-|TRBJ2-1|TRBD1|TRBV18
TGTGCCAGCTCAGATAACAGGGGTGCCAATGAGCAGTTCTTC
CASSDNRGANEQFF
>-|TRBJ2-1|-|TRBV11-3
TGTGCCAGCAGCCCCCGGGGTCAGAGTCCGAATGAGCAGTTCTTC
CASSPRGQSPNEQFF
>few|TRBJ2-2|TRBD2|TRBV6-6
TGTGCCAGCAGTTACTCCGGGACTAGCGGGAGGGGGGAGCTGTTTTTT
CASSYSGTSGRGELFF
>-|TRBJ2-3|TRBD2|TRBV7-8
TGTGCCAGCAGCTTAAGGGTCACTAGCGGGTTCACAGATACGCAGTATTTT
CASSLRVTSGFTDTQYF
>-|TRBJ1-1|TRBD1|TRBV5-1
TGCGCCAGCAGAACAACGACAGGGGGGTCTGAAGCTTTCTTT
CASRTTTGGSEAFF
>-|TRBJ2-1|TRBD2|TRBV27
TGTGCCAGCAGTTTATTACCGGGAGGCGCCTACAATGAGCAGTTCTTC
CASSLLPGGAYNEQFF
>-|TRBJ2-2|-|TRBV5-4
TGTGCCAGCAGACAAACAGGGCCTGGGGCCGGGGAGCTGTTTTTT
CASRQTGPGAGELFF
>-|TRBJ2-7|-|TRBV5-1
TGCGCCAGCAGCCGGGCTGGGGGCTGGGACGAGCAGTACTTC
CASSRAGGWDEQYF
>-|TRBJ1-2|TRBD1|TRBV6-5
TGTGCCAGTGATGGACAGGGGCGAGGCTATGGCTACACCTTC
CASDGQGRGYGYTF
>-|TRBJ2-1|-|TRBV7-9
TGTGCCAGCAGCCCCCCGGGGAGCTCCTACAATGAGCAGTTCTTC
CASSPPGSSYNEQFF
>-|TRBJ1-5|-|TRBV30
TGTGCCTGGAGTCCCGGCAGGGCTAGCAATCAGCCCCAGCATTTT
CAWSPGRASNQPQHF
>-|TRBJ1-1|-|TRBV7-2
TGTGCCAGCAGCTTAGCGCTTTGGGGGCCCCGAGGCGGAAAGTTAGCTTTCTTT
CASSLALWGPRGGKLAFF
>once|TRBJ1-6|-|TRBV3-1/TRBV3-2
TGTGCCAGCAGCCAAGATCCGGCAGGGGATTTTAATTCACCCCTCCACTTT
CASSQDPAGDFNSPLHF
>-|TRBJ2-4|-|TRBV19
TGTGCCAGTAGTATACTCACCGGGGATGCCAAAAACATTCAGTACTTC
CASSILTGDAKNIQYF
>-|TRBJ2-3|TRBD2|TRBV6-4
TGTGCCAGCAGTGAAACGGGAGGGAGCACAGATACGCAGTATTTT
CASSETGGSTDTQYF
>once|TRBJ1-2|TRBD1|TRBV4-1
TGCGCCAGCAGCCAAGGACAGGGGGCGTTCTATGGCTACACCTTC
CASSQGQGAFYGYTF
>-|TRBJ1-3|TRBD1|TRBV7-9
TGTGCCAGCAGCTTGGGCAGGGGGCCCTTTGACGGAAACACCATATATTTT
CASSLGRGPFDGNTIYF
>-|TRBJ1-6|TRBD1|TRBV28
TGTGCCAGCAGTGTGACAGGGACGTTTTCACCCCTCCACTTT
CASSVTGTFSPLHF
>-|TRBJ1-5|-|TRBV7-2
TGTGCCAGCAGCTCCTATTCCAGGGCCAATCAGCCCCAGCATTTT
CASSSYSRANQPQHF
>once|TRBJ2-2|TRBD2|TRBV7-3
TGTGCCAGCAGCTTAGTAGCGGGAGCGAACACCGGGGAGCTGTTTTTT
CASSLVAGANTGELFF
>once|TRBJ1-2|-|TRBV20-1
TGCAGTGCTAGAGGACAATATGGCTACACCTTC
CSARGQYGYTF
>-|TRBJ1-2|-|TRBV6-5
TGTGCCAGCAGTAACCCGGGAACAAACTATGGCTACACCTTC
CASSNPGTNYGYTF
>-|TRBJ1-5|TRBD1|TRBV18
TGTGCCAGCTCACCGACAGGGAACAATCAGCCCCAGCATTTT
CASSPTGNNQPQHF
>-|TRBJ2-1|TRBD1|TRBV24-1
TGTGCCACCAGTGCGCCAGGACAGGGGGTCGGTGAGCAGTTCTTC
CATSAPGQGVGEQFF
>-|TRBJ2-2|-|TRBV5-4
TGTGCCAGCAGCTTGCAGGGCGGCACCGGGGAGCTGTTTTTT
CASSLQGGTGELFF
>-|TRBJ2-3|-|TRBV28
TGTGCCAGCAGTACGGGACTCCCAAATACGCAGTATTTT
CASSTGLPNTQYF
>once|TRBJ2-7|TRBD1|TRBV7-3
TGTGCCAGCAGCTTACCAGGGGGTCAGCAGTACTTC
CASSLPGGQQYF
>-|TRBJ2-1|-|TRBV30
TGTGCCTGGAGTCCGTTTGATGAGCAGTTCTTC
CAWSPFDEQFF
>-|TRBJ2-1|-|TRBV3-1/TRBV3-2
TGTGCCAGCAGCCAAGCGAGCCGGAATGAGCAGTTCTTC
CASSQASRNEQFF
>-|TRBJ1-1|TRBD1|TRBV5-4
TGTGCCAGCAGCCCGGGACAGGCAGGGGGTATGAACACTGAAGCTTTCTTT
CASSPGQAGGMNTEAFF
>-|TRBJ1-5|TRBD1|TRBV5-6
TGTGCCAGCAGCTCGACAGGGATGCGGCCCCAGCATTTT
CASSSTGMRPQHF
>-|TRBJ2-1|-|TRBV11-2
TGTGCCAGCAGCCCCAGACAGGACTATGAGCAGTTCTTC
CASSPRQDYEQFF
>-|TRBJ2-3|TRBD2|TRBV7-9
TGTGCCAGCAGCTTAGCCCTAGCGGGGAACACAGATACGCAGTATTTT
CASSLALAGNTDTQYF
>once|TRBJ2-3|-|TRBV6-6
TGTGCCAGCAGAGGACTGTCTACAGATACGCAGTATTTT
CASRGLSTDTQYF
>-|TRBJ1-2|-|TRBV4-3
TGCGCCAGCAGCCAAGGGGTGCCCAGGGGAATCTATGGCTACACCTTC
CASSQGVPRGIYGYTF
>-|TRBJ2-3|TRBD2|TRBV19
TGTGCCAGTCGGACTAGCGGGGTTACACATACGCAGTATTTT
CASRTSGVTHTQYF
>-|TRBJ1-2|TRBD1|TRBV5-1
TGCGCCAGCAGCTCGAAGACAGGGCAGTATGGCTACACCTTC
CASSSKTGQYGYTF
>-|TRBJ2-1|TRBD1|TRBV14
TGTGCCAGCAGCCTGCCCCCCGGGACAGGGGGTGGTGAGCAGTTCTTC
CASSLPPGTGGGEQFF
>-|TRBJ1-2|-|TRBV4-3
TGCGCCAGCAGCCAAGATTTGGGGGGTAATCGGGGCTACACCTTC
CASSQDLGGNRGYTF
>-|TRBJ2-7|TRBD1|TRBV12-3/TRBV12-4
TGTGCCAGCAGTAAAACAGGGGCCTACGAGCAGTACTTC
CASSKTGAYEQYF
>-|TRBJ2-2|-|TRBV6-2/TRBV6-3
TGTGCCAGCAGTTACATCCCGGCCGGACTATATACCGGGGAGCTGTTTTTT
CASSYIPAGLYTGELFF
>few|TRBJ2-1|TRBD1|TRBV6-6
TGTGCCAGCAGCCACACAGGGGGCGGGGGTGAGCAGTTCTTC
CASSHTGGGGEQFF
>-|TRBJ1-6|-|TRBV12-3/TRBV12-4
TGTGCCTGCAAGGGGTTAGAGAGCTCACCCCTCCACTTT
CACKGLESSPLHF
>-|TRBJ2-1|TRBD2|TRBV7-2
TGTGCCAGCAGCCCTAGCGGGAGAAAGGACAATGAGCAGTTCTTC
CASSPSGRKDNEQFF
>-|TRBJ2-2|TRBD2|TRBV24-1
TGTGCCACCAGTGATTTCGCGGGAGCTCTCACCGGGGAGCTGTTTTTT
CATSDFAGALTGELFF
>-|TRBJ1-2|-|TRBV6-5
TGTGCCAGCAGTTACCGGGGGGTGGGAGCTAACTATGGCTACACCTTC
CASSYRGVGANYGYTF
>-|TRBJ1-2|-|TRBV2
TGTGCCAGCAGCCTCCCTCCGCGGTATGGCTACACCTTC
CASSLPPRYGYTF
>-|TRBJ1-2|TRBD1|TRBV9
TGTGCCAGCAGCGAAACCGGGACAGACAACTATGGCTACACCTTC
CASSETGTDNYGYTF
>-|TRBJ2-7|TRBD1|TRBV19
TGTGCCAGTAGTATCGGACAGGGGGTCGCCTACGAGCAGTACTTC
CASSIGQGVAYEQYF
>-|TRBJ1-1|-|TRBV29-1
TGCAGCGTTACAGGGCAGGGAGCACTAATGAACACTGAAGCTTTCTTT
CSVTGQGALMNTEAFF
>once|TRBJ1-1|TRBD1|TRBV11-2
TGTGCCAGCAGCTTAGAGGCGACAGGGGGCACTGAAGCTTTCTTT
CASSLEATGGTEAFF
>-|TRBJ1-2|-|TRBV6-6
TGTGCCAGCAGTTTAGACAGCACTAACTATGGCTACACCTTC
CASSLDSTNYGYTF
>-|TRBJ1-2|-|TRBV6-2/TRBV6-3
TGTGCCAGCAGCCTCCTCGGAGGAGATGCCAGATCCTCTAACTATGGCTACACCTTC
CASSLLGGDARSSNYGYTF
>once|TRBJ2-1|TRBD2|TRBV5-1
TGCGCCAGCAACCCAGACCCCCCTAGCGGCTACAATGAGCAGTTCTTC
CASNPDPPSGYNEQFF
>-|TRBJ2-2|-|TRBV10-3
TGTGCCATCAGTGAGTGGCCAGGGGCCGGGGAGCTGTTTTTT
CAISEWPGAGELFF
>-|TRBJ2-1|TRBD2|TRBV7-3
TGTGCCAGCAGCCTCGGGCTAGCGGGGACGGGTGAGCAGTTCTTC
CASSLGLAGTGEQFF
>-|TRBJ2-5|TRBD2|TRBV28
TGTGCCAGCAGCCGTAAAAGAAGTAAGACTAGCGGGAGATTTGGGCCAGGAGAGACCCAGTACTTC
CASSRKRSKTSGRFGPGETQYF